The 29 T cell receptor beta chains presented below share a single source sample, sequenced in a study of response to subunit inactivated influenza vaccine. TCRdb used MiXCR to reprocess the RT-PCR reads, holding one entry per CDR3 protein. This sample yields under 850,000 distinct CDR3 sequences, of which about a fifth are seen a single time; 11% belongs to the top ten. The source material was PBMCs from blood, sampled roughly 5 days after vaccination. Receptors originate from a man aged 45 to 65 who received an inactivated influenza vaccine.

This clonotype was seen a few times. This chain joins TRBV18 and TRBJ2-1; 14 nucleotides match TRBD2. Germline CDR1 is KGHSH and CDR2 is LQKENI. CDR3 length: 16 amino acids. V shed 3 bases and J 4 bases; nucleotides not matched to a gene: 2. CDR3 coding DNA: TGTGCCAGCTCACCGAGGACTAGCGGGAGGTACAATGAGCAGTTCTTC. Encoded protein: CASSPRTSGRYNEQFF.

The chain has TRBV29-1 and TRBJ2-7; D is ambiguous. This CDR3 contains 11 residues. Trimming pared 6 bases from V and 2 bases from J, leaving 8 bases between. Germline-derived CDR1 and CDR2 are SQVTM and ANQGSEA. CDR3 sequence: CSVPGAYEQYF. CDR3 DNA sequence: TGCAGCGTCCCAGGAGCCTACGAGCAGTACTTC.

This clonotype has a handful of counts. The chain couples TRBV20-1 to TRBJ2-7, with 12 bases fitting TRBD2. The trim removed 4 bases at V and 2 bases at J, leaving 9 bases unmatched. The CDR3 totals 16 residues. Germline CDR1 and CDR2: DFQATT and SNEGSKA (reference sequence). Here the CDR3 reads CSAIMGLAGRTYEQYF. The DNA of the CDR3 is TGCAGTGCTATCATGGGACTAGCGGGCCGCACCTACGAGCAGTACTTC.

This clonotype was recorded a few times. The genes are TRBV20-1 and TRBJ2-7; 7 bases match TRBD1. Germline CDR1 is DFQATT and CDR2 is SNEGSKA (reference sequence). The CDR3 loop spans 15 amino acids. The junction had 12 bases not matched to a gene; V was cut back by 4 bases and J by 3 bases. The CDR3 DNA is TGCAGTGCTACCAATTTCAGGGACAGTGACTACGAGCAGTACTTC. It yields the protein CSATNFRDSDYEQYF.

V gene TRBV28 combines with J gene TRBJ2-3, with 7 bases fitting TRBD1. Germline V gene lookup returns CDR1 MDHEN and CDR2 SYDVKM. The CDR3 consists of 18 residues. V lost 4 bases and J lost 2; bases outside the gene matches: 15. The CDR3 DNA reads TGTGCCAGCAGTTCGACAGGGAATTTAAACGTGGTCACAGATACGCAGTATTTT. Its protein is CASSSTGNLNVVTDTQYF.

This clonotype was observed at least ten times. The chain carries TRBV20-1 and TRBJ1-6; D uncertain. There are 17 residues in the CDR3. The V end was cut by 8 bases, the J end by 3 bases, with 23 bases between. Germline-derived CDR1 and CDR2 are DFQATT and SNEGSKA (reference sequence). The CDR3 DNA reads TGCAGTTTAAGGCCGCTCATCGACGATGGCTATAATTCACCCCTCCACTTT. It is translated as CSLRPLIDDGYNSPLHF.

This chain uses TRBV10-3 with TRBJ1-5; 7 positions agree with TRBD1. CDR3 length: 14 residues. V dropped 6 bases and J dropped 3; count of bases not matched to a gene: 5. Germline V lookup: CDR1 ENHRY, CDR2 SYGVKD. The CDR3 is CAISAGQVNQPQHF. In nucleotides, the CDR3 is TGTGCCATCAGCGCCGGACAGGTCAATCAGCCCCAGCATTTT.

CDR3 nucleotide sequence: TGTGCCATCAGGACGAAATCACAGGGCCCTGGGGCCAACGTCCTGACTTTC. Translating it yields CAIRTKSQGPGANVLTF. This rearrangement joins TRBV10-3 to TRBJ2-6, with a tentative D call TRBD1 (6 bases). CDR1 is ENHRY, CDR2 SYGVKD, per germline. Trimming took 6 bases from V and 2 from J, leaving 17 bases between them. The CDR3 covers 17 residues.

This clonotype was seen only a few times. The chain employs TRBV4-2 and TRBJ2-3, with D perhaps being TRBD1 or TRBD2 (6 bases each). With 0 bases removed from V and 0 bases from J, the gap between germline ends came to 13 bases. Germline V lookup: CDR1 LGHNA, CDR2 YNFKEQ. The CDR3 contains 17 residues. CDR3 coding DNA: TGTGCCAGCAGCCAAGATTGGGGGGCCCTAAGCACAGATACGCAGTATTTT. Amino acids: CASSQDWGALSTDTQYF.

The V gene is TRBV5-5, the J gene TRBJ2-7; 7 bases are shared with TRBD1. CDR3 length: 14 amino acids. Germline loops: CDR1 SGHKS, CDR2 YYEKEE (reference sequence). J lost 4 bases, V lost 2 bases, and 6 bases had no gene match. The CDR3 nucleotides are TGTGCCAGCAGCTTCCGGGACAGCTATTACGAGCAGTACTTC. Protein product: CASSFRDSYYEQYF.

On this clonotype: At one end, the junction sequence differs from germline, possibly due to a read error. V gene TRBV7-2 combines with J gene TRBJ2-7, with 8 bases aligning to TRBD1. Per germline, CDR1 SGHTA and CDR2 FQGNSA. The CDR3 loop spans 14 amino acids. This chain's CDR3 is CASSLGGTGYGQYF. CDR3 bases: TGTGCCAGCAGCTTAGGCGGGACAGGCTACGGGCAGTACTTC. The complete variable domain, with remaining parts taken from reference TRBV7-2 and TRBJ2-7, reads GAGVSQSPSNKVTEKGKDVELRCDPISGHTALYWYRQSLGQGLEFLIYFQGNSAPDKSGLPSDRFSAERTGGSVSTLTIQRTQQEDSAVYLCASSLGGTGYGQYFGPGTRLTVT.

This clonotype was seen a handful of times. In DNA form, the CDR3 reads TGCGCCAGCAGCCCCTCGACAACAACCACAGATACGCAGTATTTT. It specifies CASSPSTTTTDTQYF. This chain links TRBV4-3 with TRBJ2-3; D uncertain. The CDR3 spans 15 residues. The ends were cut back, 4 bases at V and 2 bases at J, with 13 bases in the middle. CDR1 LGHNA and CDR2 YSLEER come from the germline V gene.

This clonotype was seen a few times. The DNA for the CDR3 is TGTGCCAGCAGTGAAGCTAGCGGGGCCGGGGAGCTGTTTTTT. Amino acid sequence: CASSEASGAGELFF. The genes are TRBV2 and TRBJ2-2; 8 nucleotides line up with TRBD2. The length of the CDR3 is 14 residues. Germline CDR1 reads SNHLY; CDR2 reads FYNNEI. V gave up 0 bases and J gave up 6 bases; unmatched junction bases: 0.

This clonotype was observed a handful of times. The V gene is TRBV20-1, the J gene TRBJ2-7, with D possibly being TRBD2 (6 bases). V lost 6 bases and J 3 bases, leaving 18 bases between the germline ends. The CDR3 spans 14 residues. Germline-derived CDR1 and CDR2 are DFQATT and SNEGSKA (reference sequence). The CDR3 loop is CSARAGGTHYEQYF. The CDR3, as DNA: TGCAGTGCCCGAGCCGGCGGGACCCACTACGAGCAGTACTTC.

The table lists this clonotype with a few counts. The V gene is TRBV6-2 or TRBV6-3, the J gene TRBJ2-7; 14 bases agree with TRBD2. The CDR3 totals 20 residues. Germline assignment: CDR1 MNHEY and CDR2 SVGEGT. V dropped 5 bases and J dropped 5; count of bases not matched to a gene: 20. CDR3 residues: CASSLTSGPGTSGRRHEQYF. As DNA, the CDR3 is TGTGCCAGCAGTCTTACATCCGGGCCCGGGACTAGCGGGAGAAGGCACGAGCAGTACTTC.

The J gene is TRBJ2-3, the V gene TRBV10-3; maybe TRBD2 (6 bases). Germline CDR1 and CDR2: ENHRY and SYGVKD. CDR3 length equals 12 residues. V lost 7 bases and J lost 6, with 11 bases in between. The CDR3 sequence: CAINGAGDTQYF. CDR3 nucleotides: TGTGCCATCAACGGGGCGGGGGATACGCAGTATTTT.

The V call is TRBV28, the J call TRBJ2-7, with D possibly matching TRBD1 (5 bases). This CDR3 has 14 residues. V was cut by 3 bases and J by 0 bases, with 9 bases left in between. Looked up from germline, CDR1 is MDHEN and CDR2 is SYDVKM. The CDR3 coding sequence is TGTGCCAGCAGTTTGCCAGGGAACTCCTACGAGCAGTACTTC. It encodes CASSLPGNSYEQYF.

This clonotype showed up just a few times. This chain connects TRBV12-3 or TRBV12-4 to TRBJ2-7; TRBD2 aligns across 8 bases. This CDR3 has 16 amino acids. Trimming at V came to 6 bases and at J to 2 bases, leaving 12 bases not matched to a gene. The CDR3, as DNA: TGTGCCAGCAGCCCCGATAGCCTAGCGGGTGCCTACGAGCAGTACTTC. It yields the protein CASSPDSLAGAYEQYF.

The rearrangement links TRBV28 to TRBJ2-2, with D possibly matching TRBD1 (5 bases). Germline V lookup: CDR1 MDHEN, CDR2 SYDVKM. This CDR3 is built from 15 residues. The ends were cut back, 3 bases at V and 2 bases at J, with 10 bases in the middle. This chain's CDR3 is CASSLGRDNTGELFF. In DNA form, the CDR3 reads TGTGCCAGCAGTTTGGGCAGGGATAACACCGGGGAGCTGTTTTTT.

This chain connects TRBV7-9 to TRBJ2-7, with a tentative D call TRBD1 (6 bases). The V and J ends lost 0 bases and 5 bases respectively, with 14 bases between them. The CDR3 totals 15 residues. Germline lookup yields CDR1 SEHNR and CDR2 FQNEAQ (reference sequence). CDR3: CASSLAQGQADEQYF. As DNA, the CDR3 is TGTGCCAGCAGCTTAGCGCAGGGGCAGGCGGACGAGCAGTACTTC.

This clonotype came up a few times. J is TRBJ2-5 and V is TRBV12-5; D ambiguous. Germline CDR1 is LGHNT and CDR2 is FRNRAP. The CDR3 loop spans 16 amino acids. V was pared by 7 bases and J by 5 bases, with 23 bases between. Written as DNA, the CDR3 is TGTGCTAGTGCCCTTATCGTAGGGCTGGTTCGTGAGACCCAGTACTTC. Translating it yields CASALIVGLVRETQYF.

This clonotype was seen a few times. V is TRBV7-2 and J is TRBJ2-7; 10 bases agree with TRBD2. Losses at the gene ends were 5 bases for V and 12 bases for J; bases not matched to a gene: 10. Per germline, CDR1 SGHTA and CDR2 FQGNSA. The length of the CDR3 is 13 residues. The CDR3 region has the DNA TGTGCCAGCAGCCCAGGACTAGCGGCGGTTAGGTACTTC. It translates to CASSPGLAAVRYF.

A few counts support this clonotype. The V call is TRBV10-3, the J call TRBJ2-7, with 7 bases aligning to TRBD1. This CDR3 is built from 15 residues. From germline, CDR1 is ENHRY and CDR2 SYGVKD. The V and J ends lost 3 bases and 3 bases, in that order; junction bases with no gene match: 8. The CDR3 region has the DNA TGTGCCATCAGTGATTTGAGGGACAGCCTCTACGAGCAGTACTTC. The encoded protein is CAISDLRDSLYEQYF.

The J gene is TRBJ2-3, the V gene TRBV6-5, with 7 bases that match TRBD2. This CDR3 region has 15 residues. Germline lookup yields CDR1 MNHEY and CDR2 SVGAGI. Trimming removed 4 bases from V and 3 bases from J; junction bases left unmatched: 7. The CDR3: CASSLGGGETDTQYF. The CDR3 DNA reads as TGTGCCAGCAGTTTGGGGGGGGGGGAGACAGATACGCAGTATTTT.

CDR3 region: CASSWIDRTYGYTF. In DNA form, the CDR3 reads TGCGCCAGCAGCTGGATTGACAGGACCTATGGCTACACCTTC. V usage is TRBV5-1 and J usage is TRBJ1-2; perhaps TRBD1 as D (6 bases). Trimming stripped 3 bases from V and 4 bases from J, with 13 bases between. CDR1 and CDR2 (germline): SGHRS, YFSETQ. The CDR3 consists of 14 residues.

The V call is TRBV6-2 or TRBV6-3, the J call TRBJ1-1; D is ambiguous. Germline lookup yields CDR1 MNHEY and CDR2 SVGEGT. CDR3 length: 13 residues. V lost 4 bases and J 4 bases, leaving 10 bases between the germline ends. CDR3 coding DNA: TGTGCCAGCAGTTCCCAGGCAGGCACTGAAGCTTTCTTT. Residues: CASSSQAGTEAFF.

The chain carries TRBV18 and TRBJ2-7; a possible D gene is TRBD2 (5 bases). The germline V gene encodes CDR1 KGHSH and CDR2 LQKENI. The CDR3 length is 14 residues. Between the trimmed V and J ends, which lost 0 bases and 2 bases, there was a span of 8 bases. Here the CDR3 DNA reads TGTGCCAGCTCACCACCCCCGGGGACCTACGAGCAGTACTTC. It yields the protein CASSPPPGTYEQYF.

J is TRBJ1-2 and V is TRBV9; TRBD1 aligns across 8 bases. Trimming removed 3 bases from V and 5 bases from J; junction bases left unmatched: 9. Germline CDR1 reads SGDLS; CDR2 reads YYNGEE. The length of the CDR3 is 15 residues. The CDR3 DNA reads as TGTGCCAGCAGCGCGGGACAGGCGATAGGGTATGGCTACACCTTC. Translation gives CASSAGQAIGYGYTF. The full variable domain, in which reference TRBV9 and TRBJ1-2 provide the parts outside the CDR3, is DSGVTQTPKHLITATGQRVTLRCSPRSGDLSVYWYQQSLDQGLQFLIQYYNGEERAKGNILERFSAQQFPDLHSELNLSSLELGDSALYFCASSAGQAIGYGYTFGSGTRLTVV.

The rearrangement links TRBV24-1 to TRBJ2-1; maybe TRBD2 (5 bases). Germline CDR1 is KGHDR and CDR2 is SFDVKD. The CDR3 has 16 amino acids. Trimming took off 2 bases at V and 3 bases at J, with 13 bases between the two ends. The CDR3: CATSDSEGEIYNEQFF. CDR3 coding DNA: TGTGCCACCAGTGATTCTGAGGGAGAGATCTACAATGAGCAGTTCTTC.